The clone carrying this T cell receptor (beta chain) was seen repeatedly, ten times or more. CDR1 SQVTM and CDR2 ANQGSEA come from the germline V gene. CDR3 size: 13 residues. V shed 7 bases and J shed 2 bases, with 15 bases lying between them. KT2, a clone with a known TCR, was spiked into unfractionated PBMC. A single-stranded UMI oligo with SP2 sequence was ligated to cDNA 3' ends. First-round PCR used three to five cycles and beta primers RC1.1 and RC1.2 covering TRBC1 and TRBC2. TCRdb used MiXCR to reprocess the UMI-ligation and nested PCR reads, holding one entry per CDR3 protein. The data contain around 30,000 distinct CDR3 sequences, over 9% of them singletons. The data were taken from a study of quantifying T cell responses using KT2 cells. The wider study: cDNA was made from DNase-treated RNA using alpha and beta constant primers.

The clonotype was recovered from a human donor. The V call is TRBV29-1, the J call TRBJ2-7; D is perhaps TRBD1 or TRBD2 (5 bases each). Sequences were obtained from PBMCs spiked with cells of the T cell clone KT2. The CDR3 nucleotides are TGCAGCGCCGAAGGGGACGAAGCCTACGAGCAGTACTTC. Translation: CSAEGDEAYEQYF.